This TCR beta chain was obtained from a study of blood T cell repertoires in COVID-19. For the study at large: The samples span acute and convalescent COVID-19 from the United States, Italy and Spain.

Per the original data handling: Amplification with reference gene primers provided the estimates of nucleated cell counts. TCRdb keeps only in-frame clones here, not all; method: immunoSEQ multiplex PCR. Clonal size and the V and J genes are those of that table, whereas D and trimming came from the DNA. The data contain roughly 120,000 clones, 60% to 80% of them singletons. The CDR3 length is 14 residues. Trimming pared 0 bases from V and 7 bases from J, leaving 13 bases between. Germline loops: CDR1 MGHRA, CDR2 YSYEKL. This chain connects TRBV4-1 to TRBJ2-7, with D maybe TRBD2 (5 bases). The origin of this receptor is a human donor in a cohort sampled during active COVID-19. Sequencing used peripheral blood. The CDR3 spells CASSQDGETGEQYF. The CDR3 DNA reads TGCGCCAGCAGCCAAGACGGGGAAACGGGGGAGCAGTACTTC.